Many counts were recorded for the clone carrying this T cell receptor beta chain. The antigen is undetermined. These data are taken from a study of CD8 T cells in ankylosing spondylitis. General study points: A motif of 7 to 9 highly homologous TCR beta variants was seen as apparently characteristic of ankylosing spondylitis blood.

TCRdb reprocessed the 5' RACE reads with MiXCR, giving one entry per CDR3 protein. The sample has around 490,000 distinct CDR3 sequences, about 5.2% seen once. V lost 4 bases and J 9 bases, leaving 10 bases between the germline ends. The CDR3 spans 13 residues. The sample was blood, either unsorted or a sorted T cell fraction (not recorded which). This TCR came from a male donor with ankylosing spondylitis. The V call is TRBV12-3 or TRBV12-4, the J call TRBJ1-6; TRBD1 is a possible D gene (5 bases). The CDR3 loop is CASSSGLGSPLHF. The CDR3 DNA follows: TGTGCCAGCAGTTCGGGGCTGGGTTCACCCCTCCACTTT.